Below are 21 T cell receptor beta chains sequenced from a single sample in a study of Graves' ophthalmopathy and Graves' hyperthyroidism. Scientists amplified the TCR beta CDR3 regions from RNA transcripts. Following a first-round RT-PCR that used HTBI primers, a second-round multiplex PCR was carried out. From the multiplex PCR reads, TCRdb called clonotypes with MiXCR, one entry per CDR3 protein. This sample has a few hundred thousand distinct CDR3 sequences, with about 15% found just once. The sequencing input was peripheral blood. The receptors derive from an adult woman with stable Graves' hyperthyroidism.

This clonotype was picked up many times. V usage is TRBV10-3 and J usage is TRBJ2-7, with no clear D. From germline, CDR1 is ENHRY and CDR2 SYGVKD. Trimming left V 6 bases short and J 6 bases short, with 15 bases between. The CDR3 sequence is 13 residues long. CDR3 sequence (DNA): TGTGCCATCAGGGCAGAACGAAGGGCCGAGCAGTACTTC. Translating gives CAIRAERRAEQYF.

The V gene is TRBV6-5, the J gene TRBJ1-2, with a possible D match to TRBD1 (5 bases). Trimming stripped 0 bases from V and 4 bases from J, with 12 bases between. CDR1 MNHEY and CDR2 SVGAGI come from the germline V gene. This CDR3 contains 15 residues. The CDR3, as DNA: TGTGCCAGCAGTTACTCGCCTCGACAGACCTATGGCTACACCTTC. The encoded protein is CASSYSPRQTYGYTF.

The chain employs TRBV30 and TRBJ1-2; the match to TRBD1 covers 8 bases. The ends lost 3 bases at V and 4 bases at J; junction bases unmatched: 10. CDR1 and CDR2 from the germline V gene are GTSNPN and SVGIG (reference sequence). CDR3 length: 15 residues. In DNA, the CDR3 is TGTGCCTGGAGGACCTACCGACAGGGGATCTATGGCTACACCTTC. Protein sequence: CAWRTYRQGIYGYTF.

In its sample, this clonotype was seen many times. The gene calls are TRBV12-3 or TRBV12-4 and TRBJ2-7; TRBD1 agrees at 7 bases. Trimming took 0 bases from V and 3 from J; bases not matched to a gene: 5. The CDR3 runs to 15 residues. Written as DNA, the CDR3 is TGTGCCAGCAGTTTAGCAGGGGGCCGAATCTACGAGCAGTACTTC. As protein: CASSLAGGRIYEQYF.

The chain combines TRBV10-3 with TRBJ1-1; 7 bases fit TRBD1. Germline CDR1 and CDR2: ENHRY and SYGVKD. Trimming at V came to 3 bases and at J to 0 bases, leaving 4 bases not matched to a gene. There are 15 residues in the CDR3. The CDR3: CAISDLGQLNTEAFF. CDR3 in DNA: TGTGCCATCAGTGACCTGGGACAGCTGAACACTGAAGCTTTCTTT.

This clonotype was seen at least ten times. The chain couples TRBV19 to TRBJ2-7; D gene ambiguous. The CDR3 is 13 residues long. Looked up from germline, CDR1 is LNHDA and CDR2 is SQIVND (reference sequence). Between the trimmed V and J ends, which lost 3 bases and 1 base, there was a span of 7 bases. CDR3 nucleotides: TGTGCCAGTAGTATGTCCGGTTCCTACGAGCAGTACTTC. This gives the protein CASSMSGSYEQYF.

This chain joins TRBV29-1 and TRBJ2-5; D unresolved. CDR1 and CDR2 from the germline V gene are SQVTM and ANQGSEA. The germline V and J ends were trimmed by 2 bases and 2 bases, with 3 bases remaining between them. CDR3 length: 11 amino acids. This chain's CDR3 is CSVEQQETQYF. The CDR3 DNA sequence: TGCAGCGTTGAACAGCAAGAGACCCAGTACTTC.

This clonotype came up many times. The chain joins TRBV2 to TRBJ1-6; D uncertain. V was pared by 6 bases and J by 0 bases, with 12 bases between. This CDR3 is 16 amino acids long. The germline CDR1 and CDR2 sequences are SNHLY and FYNNEI. This chain's CDR3 is CASSEQTISYNSPLHF. CDR3 nucleotide sequence: TGTGCCAGCAGCGAACAAACGATCTCCTATAATTCACCCCTCCACTTT.

The chain employs TRBV11-2 and TRBJ2-3; 8 bases are shared with TRBD2. With 4 bases clipped from V and 4 bases from J, the junction kept 7 bases outside the gene matches. Germline CDR1 is SGHAT and CDR2 is FQNNGV. The CDR3 covers 15 residues. The CDR3, as DNA: TGTGCCAGCAGCTCGGGACTAGGGGGGGCAGATACGCAGTATTTT. Its protein is CASSSGLGGADTQYF.

This clonotype is termed large. The gene calls are TRBV10-2 and TRBJ2-7; D gene ambiguous. The CDR3 runs to 12 residues. The ends were cut back, 10 bases at V and 2 bases at J, with 12 bases in the middle. Germline V CDR1 and CDR2: WSHSY, SAAADI. For the CDR3, the DNA is TGCGCCACCCACAAGTACCCCTACGAGCAGTACTTC. It is translated as CATHKYPYEQYF.

Only a few counts were recorded for this clonotype. The chain carries TRBV5-5 and TRBJ1-5; D is unresolved. Trimming shortened V by 0 bases and J by 2 bases, and 12 bases separated the two germline ends. Germline-derived CDR1 and CDR2 are SGHKS and YYEKEE (reference sequence). This CDR3 region has 16 residues. CDR3 amino acids: CASSLGGGPRNQPQHF. DNA of the CDR3: TGTGCCAGCAGCTTGGGGGGAGGGCCGCGCAATCAGCCCCAGCATTTT.

This clonotype was picked up a small number of times. The chain joins TRBV20-1 to TRBJ2-5; 9 nucleotides match TRBD2. The germline gives CDR1 DFQATT, CDR2 SNEGSKA (reference sequence). This CDR3 spans 16 amino acids. After removal of 3 bases from V and 2 bases from J, the junction contained 10 bases not matched to a gene. CDR3 region: CSARRSSGTSQETQYF. The DNA for the CDR3 is TGCAGTGCTAGGCGGTCTAGCGGGACTTCGCAAGAGACCCAGTACTTC.

Many counts were recorded for this clonotype. The chain recombines TRBV7-2 with TRBJ2-2, with TRBD1 matching 9 bases. J was trimmed by 7 bases and V by 7 bases; bases with no gene match: 10. The CDR3 spans 15 residues. Germline V gene data show CDR1 as SGHTA and CDR2 as FQGNSA. CDR3 in amino acids: CASKPTGGSSGELFF. As DNA, the CDR3 is TGTGCCAGCAAACCTACAGGGGGCTCAAGCGGGGAGCTGTTTTTT.

This clonotype was picked up a small number of times. The rearrangement uses TRBV29-1 and TRBJ2-6; the match to TRBD1 covers 10 bases. This CDR3 is built from 17 residues. V dropped 6 bases and J dropped 4; count of bases not matched to a gene: 12. CDR1 and CDR2 from the germline V gene are SQVTM and ANQGSEA. Here the CDR3 DNA reads TGCAGCGTGAAGGAGGGACAGGGGAATGTCGGGGCCAACGTCCTGACTTTC. As protein: CSVKEGQGNVGANVLTF.

This clonotype was recorded once. It may be a read error: a sequence one base away is much more abundant. The V and J genes are TRBV28 and TRBJ2-4; 9 nucleotides line up with TRBD2. Germline trimming cut 6 bases from V and 14 bases from J; bases unmatched to any gene: 23. CDR3 size: 17 residues. Per the germline V gene, CDR1 is MDHEN and CDR2 is SYDVKM. CDR3 amino acids: CASSPRSLAGKKNSKYF. CDR3 sequence (DNA): TGTGCCAGCAGCCCCCGCTCACTAGCGGGTAAAAAAAACAGTAAGTACTTC.

The V call is TRBV7-2, the J call TRBJ2-6; D call uncertain. Per germline, CDR1 SGHTA and CDR2 FQGNSA. The length of the CDR3 is 16 residues. Trimming cost V 2 bases and J 2 bases, with 10 bases left between them. CDR3 DNA: TGTGCCAGCAGCTTATCGTCTGTAACTGGGGCCAACGTCCTGACTTTC. Amino acid sequence: CASSLSSVTGANVLTF. Using reference TRBV7-2 and TRBJ2-6 for the parts outside the CDR3, the full variable domain is GAGVSQSPSNKVTEKGKDVELRCDPISGHTALYWYRQSLGQGLEFLIYFQGNSAPDKSGLPSDRFSAERTGGSVSTLTIQRTQQEDSAVYLCASSLSSVTGANVLTFGAGSRLTVL.

The table lists this clonotype with many counts. CDR3 coding DNA: TGTGCCAGTAGCGTCTCCTTCAGCGCGAATCAGCCCCAGCATTTT. This codes for CASSVSFSANQPQHF. The gene calls are TRBV19 and TRBJ1-5; D remains unclear. Trimming removed 6 bases from V and 4 bases from J, with 16 bases in between. The CDR3 sequence is 15 residues long. Germline V gives CDR1 LNHDA, CDR2 SQIVND (reference sequence).

This clonotype was counted ten times or more. J is TRBJ2-7 and V is TRBV7-2; D gene uncertain. Per germline, CDR1 SGHTA and CDR2 FQGNSA. The CDR3 runs 18 residues. V shed 5 bases and J shed 4 bases, with 27 bases lying between them. The CDR3 DNA is TGTGCCAGCAGCGAACGGAGTTTTGGGTTTCTAAGAAGATACGAGCAGTACTTC. Its translation is CASSERSFGFLRRYEQYF. The whole variable domain, remainder taken from reference TRBV7-2 and TRBJ2-7, is GAGVSQSPSNKVTEKGKDVELRCDPISGHTALYWYRQSLGQGLEFLIYFQGNSAPDKSGLPSDRFSAERTGGSVSTLTIQRTQQEDSAVYLCASSERSFGFLRRYEQYFGPGTRLTVT.

This clonotype appeared many times. The chain employs TRBV6-1 and TRBJ2-2; D is unclear. Germline CDR1 MNHNS, CDR2 SASEGT. Trimming removed 2 bases at V and 0 bases at J, with 4 bases between. The CDR3 loop spans 14 amino acids. CDR3: CASSEMSNTGELFF. The DNA of the CDR3 is TGTGCCAGCAGTGAAATGTCGAACACCGGGGAGCTGTTTTTT.

This clonotype was recorded a few times. At one end the junction does not follow the germline gene, possibly because of a read error. V and J are TRBV7-2 and TRBJ2-4; perhaps D is TRBD1 or TRBD2 (5 bases each). CDR3 length: 16 amino acids. Germline CDR1 and CDR2: SGHTA and FQGNSA. The CDR3 DNA follows: TGTGCCAGCAGCTTATATGGGGGTCTAGCCAAAAACATTAAGTACTTC. Protein product: CASSLYGGLAKNIKYF.

This clonotype was counted only a few times. The rearrangement links TRBV19 to TRBJ1-5; D is unresolved. Germline CDR1 reads LNHDA; CDR2 reads SQIVND (reference sequence). Trimming took off 7 bases at V and 1 base at J, with 8 bases between the two ends. The CDR3 runs 13 residues. Written as DNA, the CDR3 is TGTGCCAGTACGGGAGTAAGCAATCAGCCCCAGCATTTT. Translation gives CASTGVSNQPQHF. Using reference TRBV19 and TRBJ1-5 for the parts outside the CDR3, the full variable domain is DGGITQSPKYLFRKEGQNVTLSCEQNLNHDAMYWYRQDPGQGLRLIYYSQIVNDFQKGDIAEGYSVSREKKESFPLTVTSAQKNPTAFYLCASTGVSNQPQHFGDGTRLSIL.